Shown below are 3 T cell receptor beta chains from a single sample sequenced in a study of CD8 T cells in ankylosing spondylitis. TCRdb used MiXCR to reprocess the 5' RACE reads, holding one entry per CDR3 protein. The table shows 150,000 to 200,000 distinct CDR3 sequences, with roughly a third occurring only once. The sample taken for sequencing was synovial fluid, either unsorted or a sorted T cell fraction (not recorded which). These receptors all stem from a male donor with ankylosing spondylitis.

V gene TRBV20-1 combines with J gene TRBJ2-1; D not resolved. Trimming stripped 4 bases from V and 8 bases from J, with 9 bases between. Germline V gives CDR1 DFQATT, CDR2 SNEGSKA (reference sequence). CDR3 size: 11 residues. Here the CDR3 DNA reads TGCAGTGCTATCTTAATGTATGAGCAGTTCTTC. As protein: CSAILMYEQFF.

This sequence joins TRBV28 and TRBJ2-5, with TRBD1 as a possible D gene (5 bases). Looked up from germline, CDR1 is MDHEN and CDR2 is SYDVKM. The V gene lost 3 bases and the J gene lost 4 bases, with 12 bases spanning the gap. The CDR3 is 14 amino acids. CDR3 in amino acids: CASSFQGRAETQYF. The CDR3 DNA reads as TGTGCCAGCAGTTTCCAGGGCCGGGCAGAGACCCAGTACTTC. Full variable domain (missing parts from reference TRBV28 and TRBJ2-5): DVKVTQSSRYLVKRTGEKVFLECVQDMDHENMFWYRQDPGLGLRLIYFSYDVKMKEKGDIPEGYSVSREKKERFSLILESASTNQTSMYLCASSFQGRAETQYFGPGTRLLVL.

This sequence joins TRBV27 and TRBJ2-1; TRBD1 might be the D (5 bases). Per the germline V gene, CDR1 is MNHEY and CDR2 is SMNVEV (reference sequence). CDR3 size: 15 residues. The V end lost 5 bases, the J end lost 0 bases, and 11 bases lay between the germline ends. The CDR3 DNA follows: TGTGCCAGCAGTACCCTCCAGGGCTCCTACAATGAGCAGTTCTTC. As protein: CASSTLQGSYNEQFF.